This T cell receptor beta chain comes out of a study of human T cells and chemical hapten exposure. Study at large: Patch tests applied 0.01% DPC to the upper back, read at 6 days.

This clonotype has just a few counts. Time point noted: patch test 1, 2 weeks after DPC sensitization. The treatment denotes: therapeutic diphenylcyclopropenone sensitization with weekly scalp DPC. CDR1 MNHEY and CDR2 SMNVEV come from the germline V gene (reference sequence). This CDR3 contains 15 residues. V lost 1 base and J lost 2, with 10 bases in between. TCRdb re-called the RACE reads through MiXCR, storing one row per CDR3 protein. The repertoire holds approximately 79,000 distinct CDR3 sequences, 10% seen once, with 1.3% to 1.5% in the top ten. This material consisted of whole blood, taken in connection with sensitization to the hapten diphenylcyclopropenone (DPC). This chain joins TRBV27 and TRBJ2-3; D ambiguous. The sequence derives from a woman between 50 and 59 years old with alopecia areata. Some clones in this sample may be carry-over from other donors' samples. CDR3 sequence: CASSLFGGFTDTQYF. In DNA, the CDR3 is TGTGCCAGCAGTTTATTCGGCGGATTCACAGATACGCAGTATTTT.